This TCR beta chain comes out of a study of human T cells and chemical hapten exposure (dated by TCRdb to about 2021). At the level of the whole study: For sensitization, 2% DPC in acetone was applied to an approximately 2 cm by approximately 2 cm area of upper inner arm skin. In alopecia patients, the study followed how the peripheral blood TCR repertoire changed in vivo over primary and secondary sensitization to diphenylcyclopropenone (DPC), a hapten. Throughout the study period of approximately 23 weeks, patients also received therapeutic DPC doses to the scalp every week. Blood was sampled from patients pre-sensitization (week 0) and at 2, 6 and about 24 weeks after DPC sensitization. Libraries were combined into a pool for sequencing, and differences in TCR yield between samples came mainly from small differences in library volumes within the pool. Blood for TCR sequencing was provided by twenty-nine alopecia patients at one to four time points (pre-sensitization, 2, 6 and 24 weeks). Alopecia areata with under or over 50% scalp involvement, alopecia totalis and alopecia universalis were represented in the patient cohort, which was mostly female. Patch testing was done on the upper back using Finn chambers containing 0.01% DPC, and results were scored after 6 days according to International Contact Dermatitis Research Group standards.

This clonotype has a handful of counts. What antigen it recognizes has not been identified. Base-call qualities are not available, and no considerably larger clone is one nucleotide away. Results the study describes overall, beyond this receptor: Because every patient had alopecia, a presumed autoimmune disease, the patients' immune response might differ from that of healthy individuals. A positive correlation was found between the number of PT1 expanded TCRs and patch test score, with significance reached at thresholds 8, 16 and 32 but not 4. Repeated subsampling changed both the strength of the expansion versus patch-test correlation and the threshold at which the correlation became significant. Compared with pre-sensitization or healthy control sets, expanded TCRs formed significantly more large CDR3 similarity clusters, which is consistent with antigen-driven responses. No change with DPC sensitization was found in the number of TCRs above 1 in 1000 frequency, and no evidence of global repertoire structure alterations was found.

V drops 7 bases and J drops 3 bases, leaving 12 bases in between. According to the germline V gene, CDR1 reads SGHRS and CDR2 reads YFSETQ. The cysteine opens and the phenylalanine closes a CDR3 of 13 amino acids. The retained sequence is limited to the CDR3, 39 bases, with the frame set at the first base. The time point label of this sample denotes: patch test 1, 2 weeks after DPC sensitization. The sample's treatment or condition label is to be understood as: therapeutic diphenylcyclopropenone sensitization with weekly scalp DPC. At every patch-test visit, the blood draw took place before the patch test was put on. Patients were considered eligible if aged 18 to 70, diagnosed with alopecia and deemed suitable for DPC therapy, and patients were excluded if pregnant. Total RNA was extracted from unfractionated whole blood collected in Tempus Blood RNA tubes. Library preparation was by RACE. Data came from a NextSeq 500. During library preparation, unique molecular identifiers were attached to individual cDNA molecules so that TCRs could be counted in a quantitative, reproducible way. Each blood RNA sample was used to sequence both TCR alpha and TCR beta chains. As for how the authors treated the data: A median of about 87,000 TCRs per sample was observed, with a range of 23,224 to 690,600. V, J and CDR3 annotation of the TCR reads was performed with the Decombinator software suite. For the PS versus PT1 abundance plots, all samples were subsampled to the same number of TCRs (28,000). TCRs were defined as expanded if absent before sensitization and observed at least eight times at the 2-week time point. TCRdb reprocessing: public reads trimmed at Q25 with fastp, clones called with MiXCR, in-frame beta chains kept. Duplicate CDR3 protein sequences are folded into a single record with the most common DNA and genes. These V and J calls rely on TCRdb rather than the paper's analysis. The sample table contains roughly 160,000 distinct CDR3 sequences; only one count was recorded for around 15% of them. About 1.7% of the sample lies in the top ten.

The receptor was isolated from a woman under 40 with alopecia areata. Some clones in this sample may be carry-over from other donors' samples. The input for sequencing was whole blood, taken in connection with sensitization to the hapten diphenylcyclopropenone (DPC). This sequence uses TRBV5-1 and TRBJ2-3; TRBD1 is a weak D gene call, 6 bases matching. In nucleotides, the sequence is TGCGCCAGCCACCGGGACACAACAGATACGCAGTATTTT. Translated, this gives CASHRDTTDTQYF.